The 19 T cell receptor beta chains below come from one sample, sequenced in a study of shared clonotypes between healthy human individuals. Sequenced by immunoSEQ multiplex PCR; TCRdb stores in-frame clones only, minus some. The table lists some 1 million clones, around 76% of them singletons, with around 1.5% in the top ten. Specimen: memory CD4+ T cells sorted from blood. As to subset: CD45RA-negative fraction. Source of these receptors: a young man in good health.

The chain employs TRBV19 and TRBJ1-1, with D uncertain. This CDR3 is built from 13 residues. The V and J ends lost 5 bases and 7 bases respectively, with 14 bases between them. Germline lookup yields CDR1 LNHDA and CDR2 SQIVND (reference sequence). The chain's CDR3 is CASSGRGFGEAFF. The CDR3, as DNA: TGTGCCAGTAGTGGACGGGGTTTCGGTGAAGCTTTCTTT.

The chain joins TRBV30 to TRBJ2-5; 12 bases align to TRBD2. J lost 4 bases, V lost 2 bases, and 5 bases had no gene match. Germline CDR1 reads GTSNPN; CDR2 reads SVGIG (reference sequence). The CDR3 spans 15 residues. The CDR3 loop reads CAWSTSGRSIETQYF. Here the CDR3 DNA reads TGTGCCTGGAGTACTAGCGGGAGGTCGATAGAGACCCAGTACTTC.

The gene calls are TRBV6-1 and TRBJ1-1; the match to TRBD1 covers 7 bases. The CDR3 is made up of 13 amino acids. After removal of 8 bases from V and 10 bases from J, the junction contained 13 bases not matched to a gene. Germline loops: CDR1 MNHNS, CDR2 SASEGT. CDR3 sequence (DNA): TGTGCCAGCCGAAAGGGCGCGGACAGGACAGCTTTCTTT. Its protein product is CASRKGADRTAFF.

The gene calls are TRBV5-1 and TRBJ1-4; the D gene is possibly TRBD1 (5 bases). Deletions cut 3 bases from V and 2 bases from J, with 5 bases between. This CDR3 region has 13 residues. Germline V gives CDR1 SGHRS, CDR2 YFSETQ. The CDR3 spells CASSWGTNEKLFF. The CDR3 nucleotides are TGCGCCAGCAGCTGGGGGACTAATGAAAAACTGTTTTTT.

This chain joins TRBV15 and TRBJ1-4; a possible D gene is TRBD1 (5 bases). The CDR3 has 17 amino acids. V was cut by 1 base and J by 4 bases, with 16 bases left in between. CDR1 is LNHNV, CDR2 YYDKDF, per germline (reference sequence). CDR3: CATSRVAGKAGNEKLFF. Here the CDR3 DNA reads TGTGCCACCAGCAGAGTCGCAGGGAAGGCCGGTAATGAAAAACTGTTTTTT.

This CDR3 is CASSLSFGLPGNTEAFF. As DNA, the CDR3 is TGTGCCAGCAGCTTAAGTTTCGGGCTACCAGGGAACACTGAAGCTTTCTTT. This rearrangement joins TRBV7-2 to TRBJ1-1; unclear D gene. The ends were cut back, 2 bases at V and 1 base at J, with 17 bases in the middle. The CDR3 extends over 17 amino acids. The germline CDR1 and CDR2 sequences are SGHTA and FQGNSA.

Written as DNA, the CDR3 is TGCGCCAGCAGCCAAAATTCGCACGGGTCGAGCTCCTACGAGCAGTACTTC. Amino acid sequence: CASSQNSHGSSSYEQYF. J is TRBJ2-7 and V is TRBV5-1; D ambiguous. Per germline, CDR1 SGHRS and CDR2 YFSETQ. V shed 4 bases and J shed 0 bases, with 20 bases lying between them. CDR3 length: 17 amino acids.

This clone occurred once. Written as DNA, the CDR3 is TGTGCCAGCAGCTGGGGGGGCGACTCCATCCGCTCCTACAATGAGCAGTTCTTC. Translating gives CASSWGGDSIRSYNEQFF. The chain uses TRBV11-2 and TRBJ2-1; weak D call: TRBD2 (7 bases). The germline CDR1 and CDR2 sequences are SGHAT and FQNNGV. This CDR3 spans 18 amino acids. V was shortened by 4 bases and J by 0 bases, with 19 bases between the two germline ends.

Here the CDR3 DNA reads TGTGCCTGGAGTTTAACAGCCTCGTTTCCGTACTTC. This gives the protein CAWSLTASFPYF. The gene calls are TRBV30 and TRBJ2-7; D uncertain. With 2 bases removed from V and 12 bases from J, the gap between germline ends came to 17 bases. The CDR3 is made up of 12 amino acids. From germline, CDR1 is GTSNPN and CDR2 SVGIG (reference sequence).

V is TRBV10-1 and J is TRBJ2-3; tentatively, D is TRBD2 (6 bases). Trimming took 2 bases from V and 5 from J, leaving 8 bases between them. Per the germline V gene, CDR1 is WNHNN and CDR2 is SYGVQD (reference sequence). The CDR3 contains 13 residues. The CDR3 DNA reads as TGCGCCAGCAGTGAGGCGGGGAGAGATACGCAGTATTTT. Translated, it gives CASSEAGRDTQYF.

Worth noting for this clone: This specimen includes other DNA sequences encoding the same CDR3. This chain connects TRBV18 to TRBJ1-2; TRBD1 agrees at 10 bases. V was clipped by 4 bases and J by 2 bases; unmatched bases: 1. CDR1 and CDR2 from the germline V gene are KGHSH and LQKENI. The length of the CDR3 is 14 residues. In nucleotides, the CDR3 is TGTGCCAGCTCACTGGACAGGGGGAACTATGGCTACACCTTC. It codes for CASSLDRGNYGYTF.

The chain employs TRBV5-4 and TRBJ2-2; 10 nucleotides line up with TRBD1. V trimming: 6 bases; J trimming: 6 bases; junction bases outside the gene matches: 11. The germline V gene has CDR1 SGHNT and CDR2 YYREEE (reference sequence). The CDR3 is 16 residues long. CDR3 protein: CASKTGGGTGAGELFF. The CDR3 nucleotides read TGTGCCAGCAAGACAGGGGGCGGTACTGGGGCCGGGGAGCTGTTTTTT.

This clone appeared a single time. The V gene is TRBV5-1, the J gene TRBJ2-5; 9 bases map to TRBD1. Looked up from germline, CDR1 is SGHRS and CDR2 is YFSETQ. There are 14 residues in the CDR3. The V gene end was trimmed by 2 bases and the J gene end by 5 bases; junction bases not matched to a gene: 4. CDR3: CASSLPTGGETQYF. Here the CDR3 DNA reads TGCGCCAGCAGCTTACCGACAGGGGGGGAGACCCAGTACTTC.

In this sample, this clone turned up once. The chain combines TRBV6-5 with TRBJ1-2, with D possibly TRBD1 on 5 matching bases. Germline V gene sequence: CDR1 MNHEY, CDR2 SVGAGI. V was pared by 0 bases and J by 8 bases, with 10 bases between. This CDR3 is 13 amino acids long. The CDR3 loop reads CASSYSSGVGYTF. The CDR3 DNA reads as TGTGCCAGCAGTTACTCTTCGGGGGTCGGCTACACCTTC.

J is TRBJ1-1 and V is TRBV7-9; D may be TRBD1 (6 bases). V shed 3 bases and J shed 5 bases, with 13 bases lying between them. The CDR3 covers 14 residues. Germline V gene lookup returns CDR1 SEHNR and CDR2 FQNEAQ (reference sequence). CDR3 nucleotide sequence: TGTGCCAGCAGCTTCTCTACAGGGAGAACTGAAGCTTTCTTT. Translating it yields CASSFSTGRTEAFF.

V usage is TRBV9 and J usage is TRBJ1-3; D perhaps matches TRBD1 (6 bases). The V end lost 4 bases, the J end lost 3 bases, and 11 bases lay between the germline ends. The V gene's germline CDR1 is SGDLS and CDR2 YYNGEE. CDR3 length: 14 residues. The CDR3 coding sequence is TGTGCCAGCAGCTTCGGGGGGCTTGGAAACACCATATATTTT. Translating gives CASSFGGLGNTIYF.

The chain combines TRBV5-1 with TRBJ1-1, with TRBD1 as a possible D gene (5 bases). Trimming left V 4 bases short and J 3 bases short, with 19 bases between. This CDR3 is 16 amino acids long. Germline CDR1 reads SGHRS; CDR2 reads YFSETQ. CDR3 sequence (DNA): TGCGCCAGCAGCCGGACCGGGACTAAAGTGGACACTGAAGCTTTCTTT. Its protein product is CASSRTGTKVDTEAFF.

The table lists this clone with a count of one. This chain connects TRBV6-6 to TRBJ2-7, with 12 bases identical to TRBD1. Trimming at V came to 5 bases and at J to 3 bases, leaving 5 bases not matched to a gene. Germline V gene sequence: CDR1 MNHNY, CDR2 SVGAGI (reference sequence). The CDR3 extends over 15 amino acids. CDR3: CASSKGTGGIYEQYF. The CDR3 region has the DNA TGTGCCAGCAGTAAGGGGACAGGGGGCATCTACGAGCAGTACTTC.

The J gene is TRBJ2-3, the V gene TRBV4-2; 9 nucleotides agree with TRBD2. The trim removed 6 bases at V and 0 bases at J, leaving 13 bases unmatched. Germline CDR1 is LGHNA and CDR2 is YNFKEQ. The CDR3 loop spans 18 amino acids. In DNA, the CDR3 is TGTGCCAGCAGTCCGAAGGTAGCGGGGGAGCTTAGCACAGATACGCAGTATTTT. Its translation is CASSPKVAGELSTDTQYF.